The rows below give T cell receptor beta chains drawn from one sample of a study of Ad26.COV2.S vaccination and SARS-CoV-2 variants. Assay: immunoSEQ multiplex PCR; the TCRdb copy retains only in-frame clones and omits some. The sample records about 480,000 clones, around 88% being singletons. This specimen was peripheral blood, taken in a trial of Ad26.COV2.S vaccine versus placebo. These receptors all stem from a person between 18 and 60 years old who received the Ad26.COV2.S COVID-19 vaccine or a placebo. Each CDR3 is given with its conserved first and last residue. D genes are given only for firm matches. Clone size is not always given. Where it is, it says once, few, many or a class for expanded clones.

>TRBD2|TRBJ2-1|NA|TRBV27
TGTGCCATCAAGAGGGCGGGAGGGCACAATGAGCAGTTCTTC
CAIKRAGGHNEQFF
>TRBD1|TRBJ1-5|few|TRBV2
TGTGCCAGCAGTGGGACAGGGGTGGGAATAGGGTCTTATAGCAATCAGCCCCAGCATTTT
CASSGTGVGIGSYSNQPQHF
>NA|TRBJ1-1|NA|TRBV7-2
TGTGCCAGCAGCTTAGCGAGTGGGAACACTGAAGCTTTCTTT
CASSLASGNTEAFF
>NA|TRBJ2-3|NA|TRBV11-2
TGTGCCAGCAGCTTAGATTACACAGATACGCAGTATTTT
CASSLDYTDTQYF
>NA|TRBJ2-5|NA|TRBV5-4
TGTGCCAGCAGCAGGACAGTCCAAGAGACCCAGTACTTC
CASSRTVQETQYF
>TRBD1|TRBJ2-3|NA|TRBV14
TGTGCCAGCAGCCCAGGGGGCAGAATAGATACGCAGTATTTT
CASSPGGRIDTQYF
>NA|TRBJ2-6|NA|TRBV2
TGTGCCAGCAGGGCCGGTCTCGCGTCTGGGGCCAACGTCCTGACTTTC
CASRAGLASGANVLTF
>TRBD2|TRBJ2-3|NA|TRBV6-2/TRBV6-3
TGTGCCAGCAGTATTAGCGGGATCGGTGGAAATACGCAGTATTTT
CASSISGIGGNTQYF
>TRBD2|TRBJ2-3|NA|TRBV12-5
TGTGCTAGTGCTCCTAGCGGGAGACTCAGCACAGATACGCAGTATTTT
CASAPSGRLSTDTQYF
>NA|TRBJ2-7|NA|TRBV4-1
TGCGCCAGCAGCCAAGATATTGCAGGGGGGCCCTACGAGCAGTACTTC
CASSQDIAGGPYEQYF
>NA|TRBJ2-7|NA|TRBV6-5
TGTGCCAGCGACCTAACAGGGCCCTACGAGCAGTACTTC
CASDLTGPYEQYF
>NA|TRBJ1-1|NA|TRBV18
TGTGCCAGCTCACTCACGAACCCGGGGGTGATGAACACTGAAGCTTTCTTT
CASSLTNPGVMNTEAFF
>NA|TRBJ2-4|once|TRBV28
TGTGCCAGCTCTAGAAACATTCAGTACTTC
CASSRNIQYF
>TRBD1|TRBJ2-7|NA|TRBV4-3
TGCGCCAGCAGCCAAGTAAACAGGGGGCATGACGAGCAGTACTTC
CASSQVNRGHDEQYF
>NA|TRBJ2-5|NA|TRBV29-1
TGCAGCGTTACGGAGCGCGGGATGGAGACCCAGTACTTC
CSVTERGMETQYF
>NA|TRBJ1-1|NA|TRBV6-5
TGTGCCAGCAGCCGACGAGGGGGTCTGAACACTGAAGCTTTCTTT
CASSRRGGLNTEAFF
>TRBD2|TRBJ2-3|NA|TRBV14
TGTGCCAGCAGTCATATAGCGGGAGAAGATACGCAGTATTTT
CASSHIAGEDTQYF
>TRBD1|TRBJ1-2|NA|TRBV12-3/TRBV12-4
TGTGCCAGCAGTGGGGACAGAACTGGCTACACCTTC
CASSGDRTGYTF
>TRBD2|TRBJ2-7|NA|TRBV10-3
TGTGCCATCACCCCTGAGCGGGAGGTCTACGAGCAGTACTTC
CAITPEREVYEQYF
>NA|TRBJ2-3|NA|TRBV9
TGTGCCAGCAGCGTAGCTGGTGATACGCAGTATTTT
CASSVAGDTQYF
>NA|TRBJ2-7|NA|TRBV6-1
TGTGCCAGCAGTGAAGCGGGGACGCGGACCTACGAGCAGTACTTC
CASSEAGTRTYEQYF
>NA|TRBJ2-1|once|TRBV6-5
TGTGCCAGCGGGTCTAGCGCCTATTACGAACAGTTCTTC
CASGSSAYYEQFF
>NA|TRBJ1-1|NA|TRBV6-5
TGTGCCAGCCTCAACAGGGTGAACACTGAAGCTTTCTTT
CASLNRVNTEAFF
>NA|TRBJ2-3|NA|TRBV30
TGTGCCTGGAGCGCCCCAGGGGTAGTCGCAGATACGCAGTATTTT
CAWSAPGVVADTQYF
>TRBD1|TRBJ1-2|NA|TRBV6-6
TGTGCCAGCAGTTACGGGACAGGGGGCTCCACCTTC
CASSYGTGGSTF
>TRBD1|TRBJ2-2|NA|TRBV15
TGTGCCACCAGCAGAGATCAGCGGACAGGGAGTACCGGGGAGCTGTTTTTT
CATSRDQRTGSTGELFF
>NA|TRBJ2-7|once|TRBV11-3
TGTGCCAGCAGCTTGACACCCTACTACGAGCAGTACTTC
CASSLTPYYEQYF
>NA|TRBJ1-5|NA|TRBV6-1
TGTGCCAGCAGTGAAGGTATAGGCAATCAGCCCCAGCATTTT
CASSEGIGNQPQHF